This TCR beta chain derives from a study of human T cells and chemical hapten exposure. This clonotype has a count of ten or more. TCRdb ran MiXCR on the RACE reads and lists one entry per CDR3 protein. The sample gives tens of thousands of distinct CDR3 sequences, nearly 10% of which show up once; approximately 3.8% is in the top ten. Described time point: pre-sensitization, week 0. Treatment denoted: therapeutic diphenylcyclopropenone sensitization with weekly scalp DPC. The V gene's germline CDR1 is MRHNA and CDR2 SNTAGT. CDR3 length: 14 amino acids. V shed 6 bases and J 3 bases; nucleotides not matched to a gene: 3.

The sequence derives from a woman between 40 and 50 years old with alopecia areata. Some clones in this sample may be carry-over from other donors' samples. The source was whole blood, collected in connection with sensitization to the hapten diphenylcyclopropenone (DPC). V is TRBV6-4 and J is TRBJ2-3; 10 bases map to TRBD2. The CDR3 bases are TGTGCCAGCAGCCTAGCGGGGGATACAGATACGCAGTATTTT. Translation: CASSLAGDTDTQYF.